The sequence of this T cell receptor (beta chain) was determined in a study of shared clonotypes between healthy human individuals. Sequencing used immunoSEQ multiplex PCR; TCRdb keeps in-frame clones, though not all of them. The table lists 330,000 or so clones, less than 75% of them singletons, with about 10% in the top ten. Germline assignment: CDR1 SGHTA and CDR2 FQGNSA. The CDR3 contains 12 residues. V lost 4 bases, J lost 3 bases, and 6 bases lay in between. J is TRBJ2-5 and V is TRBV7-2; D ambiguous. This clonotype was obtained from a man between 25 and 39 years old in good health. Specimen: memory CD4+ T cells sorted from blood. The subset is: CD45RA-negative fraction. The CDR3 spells CASSSWKETQYF. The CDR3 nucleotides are TGTGCCAGCAGCTCCTGGAAAGAGACCCAGTACTTC. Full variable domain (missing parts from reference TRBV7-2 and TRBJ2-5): GAGVSQSPSNKVTEKGKDVELRCDPISGHTALYWYRQSLGQGLEFLIYFQGNSAPDKSGLPSDRFSAERTGGSVSTLTIQRTQQEDSAVYLCASSSWKETQYFGPGTRLLVL.